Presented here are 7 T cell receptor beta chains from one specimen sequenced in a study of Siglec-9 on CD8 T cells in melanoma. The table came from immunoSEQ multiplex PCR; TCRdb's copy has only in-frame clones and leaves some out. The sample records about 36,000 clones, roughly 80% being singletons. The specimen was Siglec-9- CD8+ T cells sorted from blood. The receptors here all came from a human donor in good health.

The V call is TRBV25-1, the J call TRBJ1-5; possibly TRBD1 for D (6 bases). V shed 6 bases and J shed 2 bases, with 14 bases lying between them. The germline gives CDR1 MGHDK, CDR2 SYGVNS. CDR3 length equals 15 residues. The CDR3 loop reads CASSEGGLGNQPQHF. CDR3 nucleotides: TGTGCCAGCAGCGAGGGGGGGCTCGGCAATCAGCCCCAGCATTTT.

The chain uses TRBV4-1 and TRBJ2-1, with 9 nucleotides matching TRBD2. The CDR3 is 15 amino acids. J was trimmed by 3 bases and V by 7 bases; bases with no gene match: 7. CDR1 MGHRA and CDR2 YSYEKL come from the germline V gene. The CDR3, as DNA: TGCGCCAGCAATCCTATAGCGGGGGACTACAATGAGCAGTTCTTC. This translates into CASNPIAGDYNEQFF.

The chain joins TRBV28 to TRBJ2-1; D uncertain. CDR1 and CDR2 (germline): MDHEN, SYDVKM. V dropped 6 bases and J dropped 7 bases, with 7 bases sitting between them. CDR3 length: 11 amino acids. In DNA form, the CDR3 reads TGTGCCAGCAGCCCCCTAAATGAGCAGTTCTTC. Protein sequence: CASSPLNEQFF. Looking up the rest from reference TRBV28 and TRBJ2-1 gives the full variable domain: DVKVTQSSRYLVKRTGEKVFLECVQDMDHENMFWYRQDPGLGLRLIYFSYDVKMKEKGDIPEGYSVSREKKERFSLILESASTNQTSMYLCASSPLNEQFFGPGTRLTVL.

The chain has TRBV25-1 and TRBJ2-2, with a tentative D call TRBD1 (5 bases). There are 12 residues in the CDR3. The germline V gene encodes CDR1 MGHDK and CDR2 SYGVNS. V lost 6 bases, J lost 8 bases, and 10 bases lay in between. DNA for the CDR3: TGTGCCAGCAGCAGGGTCGTTGGGGAGCTGTTTTTT. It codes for CASSRVVGELFF.

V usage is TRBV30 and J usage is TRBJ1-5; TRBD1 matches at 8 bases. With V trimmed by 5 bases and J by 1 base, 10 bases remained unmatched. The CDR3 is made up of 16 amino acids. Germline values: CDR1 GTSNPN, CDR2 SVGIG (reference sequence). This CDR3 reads CAWDRYDRGSNQPQHF. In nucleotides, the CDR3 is TGTGCCTGGGATCGATACGACAGGGGAAGCAATCAGCCCCAGCATTTT. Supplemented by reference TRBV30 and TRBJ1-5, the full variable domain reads SQTIHQWPATLVQPVGSPLSLECTVEGTSNPNLYWYRQAAGRGLQLLFYSVGIGQISSEVPQNLSASRPQDRQFILSSKKLLLSDSGFYLCAWDRYDRGSNQPQHFGDGTRLSIL.

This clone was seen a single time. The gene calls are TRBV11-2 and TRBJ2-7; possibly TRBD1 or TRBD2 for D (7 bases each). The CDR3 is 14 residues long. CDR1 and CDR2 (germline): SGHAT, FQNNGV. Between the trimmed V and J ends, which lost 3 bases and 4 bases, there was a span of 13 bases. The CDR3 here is CASSFDREGYEQYF. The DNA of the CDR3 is TGTGCCAGCAGCTTCGACAGGGAGGGGTACGAGCAGTACTTC.

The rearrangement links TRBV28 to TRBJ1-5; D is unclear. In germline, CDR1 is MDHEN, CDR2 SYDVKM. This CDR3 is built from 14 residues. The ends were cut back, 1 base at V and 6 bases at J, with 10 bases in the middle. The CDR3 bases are TGTGCCAGCAGTTTATTATCGGGTTTTCAGCCCCAGCATTTT. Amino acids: CASSLLSGFQPQHF.